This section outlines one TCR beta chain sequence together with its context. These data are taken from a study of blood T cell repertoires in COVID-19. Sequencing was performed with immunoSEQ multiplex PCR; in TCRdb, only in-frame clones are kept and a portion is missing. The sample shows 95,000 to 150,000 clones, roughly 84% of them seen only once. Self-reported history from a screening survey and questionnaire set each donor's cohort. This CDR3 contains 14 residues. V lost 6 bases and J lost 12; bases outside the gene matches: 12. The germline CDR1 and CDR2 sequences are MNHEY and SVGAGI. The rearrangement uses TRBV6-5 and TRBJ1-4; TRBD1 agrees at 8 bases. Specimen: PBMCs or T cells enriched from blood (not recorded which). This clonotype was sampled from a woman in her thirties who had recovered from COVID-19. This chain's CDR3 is CASRRQGPWAQLFF. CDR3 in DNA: TGTGCCAGCAGACGACAGGGGCCCTGGGCCCAACTGTTTTTT.